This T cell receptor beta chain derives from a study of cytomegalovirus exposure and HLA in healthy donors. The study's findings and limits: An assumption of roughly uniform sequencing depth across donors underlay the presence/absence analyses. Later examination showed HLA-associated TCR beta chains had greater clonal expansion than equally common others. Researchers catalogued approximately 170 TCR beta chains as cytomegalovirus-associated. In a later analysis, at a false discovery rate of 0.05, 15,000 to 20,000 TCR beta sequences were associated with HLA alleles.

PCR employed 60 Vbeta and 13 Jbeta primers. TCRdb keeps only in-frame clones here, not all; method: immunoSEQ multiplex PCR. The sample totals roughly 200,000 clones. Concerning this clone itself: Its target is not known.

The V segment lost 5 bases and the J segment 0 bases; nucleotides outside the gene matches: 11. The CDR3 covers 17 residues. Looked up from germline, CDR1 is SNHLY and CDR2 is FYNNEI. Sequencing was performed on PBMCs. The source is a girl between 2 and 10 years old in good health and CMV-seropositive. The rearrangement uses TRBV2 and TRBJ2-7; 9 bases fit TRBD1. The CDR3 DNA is TGTGCCAGCAGTAATTGGGCGGGACAGGGACGCTCCTACGAGCAGTACTTC. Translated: CASSNWAGQGRSYEQYF.